Listed below are T cell receptor beta chains from one sample, sequenced in a study of blood T cell repertoires in COVID-19. TCRdb's table, derived via immunoSEQ multiplex PCR, lists solely in-frame clones and lacks some. Of around 290,000 clones in the sample, 75% to 90% were seen once. Sequencing used peripheral blood. Receptor source: a woman in her 70s with COVID-19, enrolled during active disease. The CDR3 runs from the conserved cysteine through the conserved F or W. The D gene is left open where the match is weak. Some rows mark clone size as missing; the rest say once, few, many or name a class of expanded clone.

TGTGCCAGTAGTAGGACAGGGACGAAGAAGACCCAGTACTTC,CASSRTGTKKTQYF,TRBV19,TRBJ2-5,TRBD1,-
TGTGCCAGCAGTGAAAGGAAGACAGGAGGTTATAATTCACCCCTCCACTTT,CASSERKTGGYNSPLHF,TRBV6-1,TRBJ1-6,-,-
TGTGCCAGCAGCCGATTCACAGGGTATAGCAATCAGCCCCAGCATTTT,CASSRFTGYSNQPQHF,TRBV7-9,TRBJ1-5,-,few
TGTGCCAGCAGTCAGGACAGTCCGCGACCCCTCCACTTT,CASSQDSPRPLHF,TRBV6-5,TRBJ1-6,-,few
TGTGCCAGCAGTTACAAGGTTGGAGGAGCAGATACGCAGTATTTT,CASSYKVGGADTQYF,TRBV7-2,TRBJ2-3,-,-
TGCGCCAGCAGACCCGTTGGGACAGTTAATGAAAAACTGTTTTTT,CASRPVGTVNEKLFF,TRBV4-1,TRBJ1-4,TRBD1,-
TGTGCCAGCAGCCAAGATCGGCAGGGAGGGGGCTACACCTTC,CASSQDRQGGGYTF,TRBV4-2,TRBJ1-2,-,-
TGCAGCGTTAAGGACAGGGGACCCTATAATTCACCCCTCCACTTT,CSVKDRGPYNSPLHF,TRBV29-1,TRBJ1-6,TRBD1,-
TGTGCCAGCAGCTTAGCGGGGACAGGGGAATATAGCAATCAGCCCCAGCATTTT,CASSLAGTGEYSNQPQHF,TRBV11-1,TRBJ1-5,TRBD1,-
TGCGCCAGCAGCGATGGGCCCTATGTCGGGGAGCTGTTTTTT,CASSDGPYVGELFF,TRBV5-1,TRBJ2-2,-,once
TGCGCCAGCAGCTTGGATCAGGGAACTAATGAAAAACTGTTTTTT,CASSLDQGTNEKLFF,TRBV5-1,TRBJ1-4,-,-
TGTGCCAGCAGCTCGACTACCTACGAGCAGTACTTC,CASSSTTYEQYF,TRBV6-2/TRBV6-3,TRBJ2-7,-,-
TGTGCCTATACACAGGGAAACTATGGCTACACCTTC,CAYTQGNYGYTF,TRBV30,TRBJ1-2,-,-
TGTGCCAGCAGCCGACAGGGTCAGAACACTGAAGCTTTCTTT,CASSRQGQNTEAFF,TRBV14,TRBJ1-1,TRBD1,-
TGTGCCAGCAGCTCATACAGGGAGACTGAAGCTTTCTTT,CASSSYRETEAFF,TRBV9,TRBJ1-1,-,-
TGTGCCAGCAGCGGGACTAGCGTAACAGATACGCAGTATTTT,CASSGTSVTDTQYF,TRBV5-5,TRBJ2-3,TRBD2,-
TGTGCCAGCAGTGTCGATCCCGGGGTCCCCCACGAGCAGTACTTC,CASSVDPGVPHEQYF,TRBV6-4,TRBJ2-7,-,-
TGTGCCAGCTCACGGCGGATAGAAAGAGGCACCGGGGAGCTGTTTTTT,CASSRRIERGTGELFF,TRBV18,TRBJ2-2,-,-